Below, 26 T cell receptor beta chains from the same sample are listed, as sequenced in a study of radiotherapy plus CTLA-4 blockade in lung cancer. TCRdb keeps only in-frame clones here, not all; method: immunoSEQ multiplex PCR. The data contain some 92,000 clones, around four fifths of them singletons. The sequencing used peripheral blood, collected from a patient treated with radiotherapy plus ipilimumab. All receptors come from a human donor with non-small cell lung cancer who had a partial response to radiotherapy plus ipilimumab.

The rearrangement joins TRBV18 to TRBJ2-7, with TRBD2 identical over 12 bases. Trimming removed 2 bases from V and 3 bases from J; junction bases left unmatched: 2. This CDR3 spans 15 amino acids. Germline V gene data show CDR1 as KGHSH and CDR2 as LQKENI. CDR3 DNA sequence: TGTGCCAGCTCACCAGGACTAGCGGGGCTCTACGAGCAGTACTTC. Translated, it gives CASSPGLAGLYEQYF.

The gene calls are TRBV19 and TRBJ2-1, with TRBD2 as a possible D gene (6 bases). Per germline, CDR1 LNHDA and CDR2 SQIVND (reference sequence). Deletions cut 3 bases from V and 6 bases from J, with 15 bases between. The CDR3 extends over 15 amino acids. This CDR3 is CASSIKREWANEQFF. DNA of the CDR3: TGTGCCAGTAGTATTAAACGGGAGTGGGCCAATGAGCAGTTCTTC.

This clone was observed a single time. This chain uses TRBV11-2 with TRBJ2-5; 14 bases align to TRBD2. The CDR3 totals 15 residues. The trim removed 5 bases at V and 3 bases at J, leaving 2 bases unmatched. The V gene's germline CDR1 is SGHAT and CDR2 FQNNGV. CDR3 nucleotide sequence: TGTGCCAGCAGCGGGACTAGCGGGAGAGAAGAGACCCAGTACTTC. It encodes CASSGTSGREETQYF.

The sample holds a few counts of this clone. The CDR3 spells CASSVGAVNTEAFF. DNA of the CDR3: TGTGCCAGCAGCGTTGGGGCCGTGAACACTGAAGCTTTCTTT. The gene calls are TRBV9 and TRBJ1-1, with a weak D call TRBD1 (5 bases). The CDR3 has 14 residues. The V gene's germline CDR1 is SGDLS and CDR2 YYNGEE. The V gene lost 2 bases and the J gene lost 0 bases, with 8 bases spanning the gap.

The chain joins TRBV4-2 to TRBJ1-3; D uncertain. The V end was cut by 1 base, the J end by 4 bases, with 11 bases between. The CDR3 is 15 amino acids. Germline lookup yields CDR1 LGHNA and CDR2 YNFKEQ. CDR3 residues: CASSQVRSGGNTIYF. In DNA, the CDR3 is TGTGCCAGCAGCCAAGTTCGCTCCGGGGGAAACACCATATATTTT.

This rearrangement joins TRBV2 to TRBJ1-1; 7 bases fit TRBD1. After removal of 8 bases from V and 3 bases from J, the junction contained 6 bases not matched to a gene. The CDR3 runs 13 residues. Per germline, CDR1 SNHLY and CDR2 FYNNEI. CDR3 protein: CASRGQEDTEAFF. CDR3 DNA: TGTGCCAGCCGTGGACAGGAAGACACTGAAGCTTTCTTT.

The CDR3 is CASSSRTGGSYEQYF. The CDR3 coding sequence is TGTGCCAGCAGTTCCAGGACAGGGGGGTCCTACGAGCAGTACTTC. The V call is TRBV6-5, the J call TRBJ2-7; 10 bases align to TRBD1. There are 15 residues in the CDR3. In germline, CDR1 is MNHEY, CDR2 SVGAGI. The V gene end was trimmed by 4 bases and the J gene end by 1 base; junction bases not matched to a gene: 4.

The chain recombines TRBV7-2 with TRBJ2-2, with TRBD1 identical over 9 bases. The CDR3 extends over 16 amino acids. Germline loops: CDR1 SGHTA, CDR2 FQGNSA. The ends lost 2 bases at V and 4 bases at J; junction bases unmatched: 5. CDR3 DNA: TGTGCCAGCAGCTTACTGGGACAGGGTATCACCGGGGAGCTGTTTTTT. It codes for CASSLLGQGITGELFF.

The chain combines TRBV28 with TRBJ1-1, with 7 bases aligning to TRBD1. The V gene end was trimmed by 6 bases and the J gene end by 1 base; junction bases not matched to a gene: 8. Germline V lookup: CDR1 MDHEN, CDR2 SYDVKM. The CDR3 totals 15 residues. For the CDR3, the DNA is TGTGCCAGCAGGCGGAGACAGGGCTGGAACACTGAAGCTTTCTTT. Protein product: CASRRRQGWNTEAFF.

The chain's CDR3 is CASSVGLAGGVSYEQYF. The CDR3 DNA sequence: TGCGCCAGCAGCGTGGGACTAGCGGGGGGCGTCTCCTACGAGCAGTACTTC. The genes are TRBV5-1 and TRBJ2-7; 15 nucleotides align to TRBD2. Germline CDR1 SGHRS, CDR2 YFSETQ. This CDR3 spans 17 amino acids. With 4 bases clipped from V and 0 bases from J, the junction kept 5 bases outside the gene matches.

This clone came up once. The chain has TRBV5-4 and TRBJ2-1, with TRBD2 matching over 8 bases. Germline CDR1 and CDR2: SGHNT and YYREEE (reference sequence). V dropped 4 bases and J dropped 3; count of bases not matched to a gene: 6. CDR3 length: 15 amino acids. CDR3 in amino acids: CASSVGLGVYNEQFF. As DNA, the CDR3 is TGTGCCAGCAGCGTGGGACTAGGTGTCTACAATGAGCAGTTCTTC.

The rearrangement uses TRBV5-1 and TRBJ1-5; 11 bases are shared with TRBD1. The germline CDR1 and CDR2 sequences are SGHRS and YFSETQ. The CDR3 length is 15 residues. The ends lost 4 bases at V and 4 bases at J; junction bases unmatched: 4. The CDR3, as DNA: TGCGCCAGCAGCACCGGGACAGGGGGAAATCAGCCCCAGCATTTT. Translating it yields CASSTGTGGNQPQHF.

The chain recombines TRBV5-1 with TRBJ2-7; the match to TRBD1 covers 8 bases. The CDR3 extends over 13 amino acids. Trimming at V came to 4 bases and at J to 2 bases, leaving 2 bases not matched to a gene. Germline V gives CDR1 SGHRS, CDR2 YFSETQ. CDR3 sequence reads: CASSPTGAYEQYF. CDR3 sequence (DNA): TGCGCCAGCAGCCCGACAGGGGCCTACGAGCAGTACTTC.

The V call is TRBV2, the J call TRBJ1-4, with 8 nucleotides matching TRBD1. The CDR3 covers 14 residues. The germline CDR1 and CDR2 sequences are SNHLY and FYNNEI. V dropped 9 bases and J dropped 4; count of bases not matched to a gene: 7. The CDR3 reads CASLPTGVNEKLFF. The CDR3 DNA is TGTGCCAGTCTACCGACAGGGGTTAATGAAAAACTGTTTTTT.

V usage is TRBV15 and J usage is TRBJ2-2; 13 positions agree with TRBD2. The ends lost 5 bases at V and 4 bases at J; junction bases unmatched: 7. This CDR3 has 17 amino acids. In germline, CDR1 is LNHNV, CDR2 YYDKDF (reference sequence). CDR3 DNA: TGTGCCACCAGCGCCCCGGGACTAGCGGGACCCACCGGGGAGCTGTTTTTT. Translating gives CATSAPGLAGPTGELFF. The full variable domain, completed using reference TRBV15 and TRBJ2-2, is DAMVIQNPRYQVTQFGKPVTLSCSQTLNHNVMYWYQQKSSQAPKLLFHYYDKDFNNEADTPDNFQSRRPNTSFCFLDIRSPGLGDTAMYLCATSAPGLAGPTGELFFGEGSRLTVL.

The chain couples TRBV10-3 to TRBJ2-7; D unclear. Per the germline V gene, CDR1 is ENHRY and CDR2 is SYGVKD. Trimming took off 3 bases at V and 6 bases at J, with 12 bases between the two ends. The CDR3 is 13 residues long. DNA for the CDR3: TGTGCCATCAGTGAAGCGACTCCGGGCGAGCAGTACTTC. It translates to CAISEATPGEQYF.

The chain combines TRBV18 with TRBJ1-2; D not resolved. CDR3 length: 13 amino acids. Trimming took 3 bases from V and 5 from J, leaving 10 bases between them. Germline V gives CDR1 KGHSH, CDR2 LQKENI. In DNA, the CDR3 is TGTGCCAGCTCACCCACGGAGGAATATGGCTACACCTTC. Protein: CASSPTEEYGYTF. Full variable domain (rest looked up from reference TRBV18 and TRBJ1-2): NAGVMQNPRHLVRRRGQEARLRCSPMKGHSHVYWYRQLPEEGLKFMVYLQKENIIDESGMPKERFSAEFPKEGPSILRIQQVVRGDSAAYFCASSPTEEYGYTFGSGTRLTVV.

This chain connects TRBV15 to TRBJ1-4; 8 bases line up with TRBD1. CDR1 is LNHNV, CDR2 YYDKDF, per germline (reference sequence). V was clipped by 4 bases and J by 8 bases; unmatched bases: 6. CDR3 length: 14 residues. CDR3 in DNA: TGTGCCACCAGCAAAACAGGGGGGGACGAAAAACTGTTTTTT. Protein: CATSKTGGDEKLFF.

The chain has TRBV20-1 and TRBJ1-1; 8 nucleotides agree with TRBD1. V lost 7 bases and J lost 5; bases outside the gene matches: 3. This CDR3 has 11 residues. Germline CDR1 is DFQATT and CDR2 is SNEGSKA (reference sequence). CDR3 residues: CSVTGGTEAFF. The CDR3 bases are TGCAGTGTAACAGGGGGGACTGAAGCTTTCTTT.

The chain employs TRBV19 and TRBJ2-2, with a tentative D call TRBD1 (5 bases). Germline CDR1 and CDR2: LNHDA and SQIVND (reference sequence). This CDR3 region has 13 residues. V lost 3 bases to trimming and J lost 6 bases, with 8 bases between them. CDR3 sequence: CASSMQGPGELFF. Written as DNA, the CDR3 is TGTGCCAGTAGTATGCAGGGCCCCGGGGAGCTGTTTTTT.

The chain carries TRBV28 and TRBJ1-5, with 7 bases fitting TRBD1. The V segment lost 7 bases and the J segment 5 bases; nucleotides outside the gene matches: 8. The CDR3 extends over 14 amino acids. The germline CDR1 and CDR2 sequences are MDHEN and SYDVKM. The CDR3 spells CASINRGLDQPQHF. For the CDR3, the DNA is TGTGCCAGCATCAACAGGGGTCTCGATCAGCCCCAGCATTTT.

V and J are TRBV6-1 and TRBJ1-3; tentatively, D is TRBD1 (5 bases). V was shortened by 10 bases and J by 2 bases, with 15 bases between the two germline ends. Germline CDR1 MNHNS, CDR2 SASEGT. This CDR3 spans 14 amino acids. The CDR3 DNA is TGTGCCACCCGACGACAGATCACTGGAAACACCATATATTTT. This encodes CATRRQITGNTIYF.

The chain recombines TRBV7-6 with TRBJ1-5; 7 nucleotides line up with TRBD1. Germline CDR1 reads SGHVS; CDR2 reads FNYEAQ. V dropped 4 bases and J dropped 4; count of bases not matched to a gene: 4. The CDR3 has 14 residues. CDR3: CASSSGTVNQPQHF. As DNA, the CDR3 is TGTGCCAGCAGCTCCGGGACAGTAAATCAGCCCCAGCATTTT.

The genes are TRBV11-2 and TRBJ2-3, with TRBD2 as a possible D gene (6 bases). Trimming cost V 0 bases and J 4 bases, with 8 bases left between them. This CDR3 spans 14 amino acids. CDR1 is SGHAT, CDR2 FQNNGV, per germline. The CDR3 DNA sequence: TGTGCCAGCAGCTTAGACGGGAGCTCAGATACGCAGTATTTT. This gives the protein CASSLDGSSDTQYF.

This clone was seen a handful of times. The genes are TRBV5-1 and TRBJ1-4, with TRBD1 matching 7 bases. Germline V gene data show CDR1 as SGHRS and CDR2 as YFSETQ. The V gene end was trimmed by 3 bases and the J gene end by 5 bases; junction bases not matched to a gene: 10. This CDR3 is built from 16 residues. CDR3 DNA: TGCGCCAGCAGCTCCGGACGACAGGGAACGAATGAAAAACTGTTTTTT. It is translated as CASSSGRQGTNEKLFF.

The chain combines TRBV5-8 with TRBJ2-7; 9 nucleotides line up with TRBD1. V trimming: 2 bases; J trimming: 3 bases; junction bases outside the gene matches: 3. The CDR3 spans 14 residues. Germline V gene sequence: CDR1 SGHTS, CDR2 YDEGEE. CDR3: CASSFGTGSYEQYF. As DNA, the CDR3 is TGTGCCAGCAGCTTTGGGACAGGGAGCTACGAGCAGTACTTC.